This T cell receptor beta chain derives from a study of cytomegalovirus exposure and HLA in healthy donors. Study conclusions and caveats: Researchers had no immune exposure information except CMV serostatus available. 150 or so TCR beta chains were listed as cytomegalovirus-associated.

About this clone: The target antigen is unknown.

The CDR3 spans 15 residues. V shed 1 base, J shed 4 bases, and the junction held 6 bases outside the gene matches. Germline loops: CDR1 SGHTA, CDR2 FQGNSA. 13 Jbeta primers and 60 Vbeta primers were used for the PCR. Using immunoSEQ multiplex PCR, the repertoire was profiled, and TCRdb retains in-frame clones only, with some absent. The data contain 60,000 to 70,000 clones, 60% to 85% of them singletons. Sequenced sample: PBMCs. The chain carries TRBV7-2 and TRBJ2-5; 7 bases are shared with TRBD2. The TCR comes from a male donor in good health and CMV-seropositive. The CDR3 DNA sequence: TGTGCCAGCAGCTTAGTCCGCGGGGGACCAGAGACCCAGTACTTC. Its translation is CASSLVRGGPETQYF. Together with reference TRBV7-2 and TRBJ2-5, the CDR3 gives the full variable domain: GAGVSQSPSNKVTEKGKDVELRCDPISGHTALYWYRQSLGQGLEFLIYFQGNSAPDKSGLPSDRFSAERTGGSVSTLTIQRTQQEDSAVYLCASSLVRGGPETQYFGPGTRLLVL.